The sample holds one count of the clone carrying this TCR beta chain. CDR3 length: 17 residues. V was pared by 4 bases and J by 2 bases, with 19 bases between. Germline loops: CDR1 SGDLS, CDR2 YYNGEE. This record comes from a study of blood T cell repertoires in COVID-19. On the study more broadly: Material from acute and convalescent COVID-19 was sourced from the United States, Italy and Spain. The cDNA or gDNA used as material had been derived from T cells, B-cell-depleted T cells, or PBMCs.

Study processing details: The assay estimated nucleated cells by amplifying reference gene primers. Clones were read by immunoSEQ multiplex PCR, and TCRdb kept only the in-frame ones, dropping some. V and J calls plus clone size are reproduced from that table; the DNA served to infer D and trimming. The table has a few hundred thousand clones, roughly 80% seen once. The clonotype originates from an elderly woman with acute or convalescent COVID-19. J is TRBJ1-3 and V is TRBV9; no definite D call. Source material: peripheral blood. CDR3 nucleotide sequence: TGTGCCAGCAGCTTAGACGGATTATCAGGAACTGGAAACACCATATATTTT. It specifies CASSLDGLSGTGNTIYF.